The 30 T cell receptor beta chains presented below share a single source sample, sequenced in a study of regulatory T cells in long-lasting Graves disease (dated by TCRdb to the early 2020s). The label giving this sample's time point can be read as: newly diagnosed GD, antithyroid drugs for less than 3 months. For both TCR sequencing and RNA sequencing, RNA was extracted from PBMCs using TRIzol. Libraries were prepared through multiplex PCR. The data were produced on an Illumina HiSeq 4000. iRepertoire HTBI primers and Arm-PCR amplification of CDR3 regions were used to construct TCR beta libraries. TCRdb cleaned the public reads at Q25 with fastp, built clones with MiXCR and kept in-frame beta chains. Here each entry gathers all rows of one CDR3 protein and keeps the most common genes and DNA. The sample includes hundreds of thousands of distinct CDR3 sequences, with 15% to 20% observed a single time. The ten most abundant clones make up 15% to 20% of the sample.

Separately, the same data were catalogued under a study of T cells in Graves' hyperthyroidism and ophthalmopathy.

This specimen was peripheral blood mononuclear cells (PBMCs), taken at new diagnosis, from a patient treated with antithyroid drugs. These receptors all stem from a woman aged 25 to 39 with Graves disease. Donor details come from another sample of the same person, matched by shared clones.

The chain carries TRBV20-1 and TRBJ2-7; D gene ambiguous. The length of the CDR3 is 15 residues. Germline V lookup: CDR1 DFQATT, CDR2 SNEGSKA (reference sequence). V lost 0 bases to trimming and J lost 2 bases, with 14 bases between them. This chain's CDR3 is CSARDPAGSTYEQYF. As DNA, the CDR3 is TGCAGTGCTAGAGACCCCGCCGGCAGCACCTACGAGCAGTACTTC.

The chain uses TRBV18 and TRBJ1-4; D is unclear. The CDR3 has 16 residues. The V and J ends lost 2 bases and 7 bases respectively, with 17 bases between them. Germline loops: CDR1 KGHSH, CDR2 LQKENI. The CDR3 sequence is CASSPIGSFESEKLFF. The CDR3 nucleotides are TGTGCCAGCTCACCAATCGGTTCCTTCGAGAGTGAAAAACTGTTTTTT. The complete variable domain, with remaining parts taken from reference TRBV18 and TRBJ1-4, reads NAGVMQNPRHLVRRRGQEARLRCSPMKGHSHVYWYRQLPEEGLKFMVYLQKENIIDESGMPKERFSAEFPKEGPSILRIQQVVRGDSAAYFCASSPIGSFESEKLFFGSGTQLSVL.

This clonotype was observed many times. The J gene is TRBJ2-1, the V gene TRBV30, with 7 bases aligning to TRBD2. V shed 1 base, J shed 10 bases, and the junction held 13 bases outside the gene matches. CDR3 length: 15 amino acids. CDR1 and CDR2 from the germline V gene are GTSNPN and SVGIG (reference sequence). In nucleotides, the CDR3 is TGTGCCTGGAGTGGCGGGAGAAGGGGTGAATGGGAGCAGTTCTTC. Amino acid sequence: CAWSGGRRGEWEQFF.

The V and J genes are TRBV30 and TRBJ2-7; TRBD2 agrees at 10 bases. Germline-derived CDR1 and CDR2 are GTSNPN and SVGIG (reference sequence). The CDR3 totals 13 residues. Here the CDR3 reads CAQTLAGVDEQYF. The CDR3 nucleotides read TGTGCACAAACCCTAGCGGGAGTGGACGAGCAGTACTTC.

In its sample, this clonotype was seen many times. V usage is TRBV7-8 and J usage is TRBJ1-2; tentatively, D is TRBD1 (6 bases). CDR1 is SGHVS and CDR2 is FQNEAQ in the germline V gene. Trimming shortened V by 0 bases and J by 2 bases, and 10 bases separated the two germline ends. CDR3 length: 15 residues. CDR3 loop: CASSLAARGNYGYTF. CDR3 in DNA: TGTGCCAGCAGCTTAGCCGCCAGGGGAAACTATGGCTACACCTTC.

This clonotype was detected many times. The chain recombines TRBV28 with TRBJ1-1; TRBD1 aligns across 7 bases. Germline V CDR1 and CDR2: MDHEN, SYDVKM. The length of the CDR3 is 13 residues. Trimming at V came to 7 bases and at J to 8 bases, leaving 10 bases not matched to a gene. As DNA, the CDR3 is TGTGCCAGCATTCGTCCGGGACAGAGAGAAGCTTTCTTT. This translates into CASIRPGQREAFF.

Concerning this clonotype itself: The junction departs from the called germline gene at one end, perhaps through a read error. The chain couples TRBV11-1 to TRBJ2-3, with D maybe TRBD2 (6 bases). The tail of the sequence fits TRBJ2-5 better, so the J call may be wrong. From germline, CDR1 is SGHAT and CDR2 FQDESV (reference sequence). The CDR3 sequence is 14 residues long. The CDR3 reads CAISRLEGRETQYF. CDR3 bases: TGTGCCATCAGCAGATTGGAGGGAAGAGAGACCCAGTACTTC.

This clonotype has only a few counts. This chain joins TRBV28 and TRBJ2-7; perhaps TRBD1 as D (5 bases). Germline V gives CDR1 MDHEN, CDR2 SYDVKM. The V and J ends lost 4 bases and 5 bases respectively, with 15 bases between them. This CDR3 comprises 14 residues. This CDR3 is CASSSPSRVHEQYF. CDR3 DNA sequence: TGTGCCAGCAGTTCCCCGAGCAGGGTCCACGAGCAGTACTTC. The whole variable domain, filled in from reference TRBV28 and TRBJ2-7, reads DVKVTQSSRYLVKRTGEKVFLECVQDMDHENMFWYRQDPGLGLRLIYFSYDVKMKEKGDIPEGYSVSREKKERFSLILESASTNQTSMYLCASSSPSRVHEQYFGPGTRLTVT.

The J gene is TRBJ2-7, the V gene TRBV20-1, with 7 bases identical to TRBD1. Germline V gene lookup returns CDR1 DFQATT and CDR2 SNEGSKA (reference sequence). J gave up 3 bases and V 3 bases, and 14 bases lay outside the gene matches. This CDR3 is built from 16 residues. The CDR3: CSASGFRDRPNYEQYF. The CDR3, as DNA: TGCAGTGCTAGTGGTTTCCGGGACAGACCAAACTACGAGCAGTACTTC.

This clonotype was detected ten times or more. The chain uses TRBV7-9 and TRBJ1-1; TRBD1 is a possible D gene (5 bases). Germline V gives CDR1 SEHNR, CDR2 FQNEAQ (reference sequence). The V end lost 3 bases, the J end lost 11 bases, and 10 bases lay between the germline ends. The CDR3 consists of 11 residues. CDR3 in amino acids: CASSLGLFAFF. DNA of the CDR3: TGTGCCAGCAGCTTGGGACTTTTCGCTTTCTTT.

For this clonotype: Relative to the germline gene, one junction end is altered; a read error may explain this. The V call is TRBV7-7, the J call TRBJ2-1; 7 bases align to TRBD1. This CDR3 comprises 16 residues. The germline CDR1 and CDR2 sequences are SSHAT and FNYEAQ (reference sequence). The CDR3 DNA reads TGTGCTAGCAGCTTAGGGGGACAGTGGAGAAACAATGAGCAGTTCTTC. Translating gives CASSLGGQWRNNEQFF.

This clonotype occurred many times. The chain combines TRBV20-1 with TRBJ2-7; TRBD1 agrees at 7 bases. This CDR3 comprises 14 residues. Germline CDR1 reads DFQATT; CDR2 reads SNEGSKA (reference sequence). V was pared by 0 bases and J by 3 bases, with 5 bases of the junction left unmatched. The CDR3 region has the DNA TGCAGTGCTAGAGATCGCCAGGGGGTCTACGAGCAGTACTTC. The encoded protein is CSARDRQGVYEQYF.

The gene calls are TRBV5-1 and TRBJ2-5; no definite D call. The length of the CDR3 is 14 residues. Germline loops: CDR1 SGHRS, CDR2 YFSETQ. Trimming shortened V by 1 base and J by 5 bases, and 12 bases separated the two germline ends. The CDR3 DNA reads TGCGCCAGCAGCTTGCAGTTTTCGCGGGAGACCCAGTACTTC. It translates to CASSLQFSRETQYF. Drawing the rest from reference TRBV5-1 and TRBJ2-5, the complete variable domain is KAGVTQTPRYLIKTRGQQVTLSCSPISGHRSVSWYQQTPGQGLQFLFEYFSETQRNKGNFPGRFSGRQFSNSRSEMNVSTLELGDSALYLCASSLQFSRETQYFGPGTRLLVL.

Remarks on this clonotype: A junction end diverges from the germline sequence, so it may reflect a read error. The gene calls are TRBV6-2 or TRBV6-3 and TRBJ2-2, with D perhaps given as TRBD1 or TRBD2 (5 bases each). CDR1 and CDR2 from the germline V gene are MNHEY and SVGEGT. This CDR3 is built from 12 residues. The CDR3 is CAGTSNTGELFF. As DNA, the CDR3 is TGCGCCGGGACGTCGAACACCGGGGAGCTGTTTTTT.

V gene TRBV7-9 combines with J gene TRBJ2-5; D call uncertain. This CDR3 is built from 10 residues. Per germline, CDR1 SEHNR and CDR2 FQNEAQ (reference sequence). Trimming removed 10 bases from V and 2 bases from J, with 5 bases in between. CDR3 sequence: CATRQETQYF. In DNA, the CDR3 is TGTGCCACCCGACAAGAGACCCAGTACTTC.

Many counts were recorded for this clonotype. The chain uses TRBV2 and TRBJ2-1; 9 bases align to TRBD1. Germline CDR1 SNHLY, CDR2 FYNNEI. The CDR3 extends over 15 amino acids. Trimming took 5 bases from V and 9 from J; bases not matched to a gene: 11. This chain's CDR3 is CASSIGGTGKGEQFF. CDR3 sequence (DNA): TGTGCCAGCAGTATCGGCGGGACAGGGAAGGGTGAGCAGTTCTTC.

This clonotype was seen repeatedly, ten times or more. The rearrangement uses TRBV20-1 and TRBJ2-3; D might be TRBD2 (6 bases). Germline lookup yields CDR1 DFQATT and CDR2 SNEGSKA (reference sequence). Trimming cost V 6 bases and J 6 bases, with 25 bases left between them. The CDR3 covers 16 residues. Written as DNA, the CDR3 is TGCAGTGCCCTCCCGGGACTCCCTCGAAGGGAGGATACGCAGTATTTT. This codes for CSALPGLPRREDTQYF.

There are a few counts of this clonotype. J is TRBJ1-1 and V is TRBV9, with D perhaps TRBD1 (6 bases). The germline V gene has CDR1 SGDLS and CDR2 YYNGEE. Trimming removed 4 bases from V and 5 bases from J, with 30 bases in between. The CDR3 contains 19 residues. In DNA form, the CDR3 reads TGTGCCAGCAGCCCAAAAGCGGGACAAGGTTCCCCTAGGCGAACTGAAGCTTTCTTT. This translates into CASSPKAGQGSPRRTEAFF.

J is TRBJ2-2 and V is TRBV19, with TRBD1 matching over 10 bases. V was pared by 8 bases and J by 3 bases, with 3 bases of the junction left unmatched. Germline CDR1 is LNHDA and CDR2 is SQIVND (reference sequence). CDR3 length: 14 amino acids. The CDR3 DNA is TGTGCCAGTGTAGACAGGGGGCACACCGGGGAGCTGTTTTTT. Translation: CASVDRGHTGELFF.

This clonotype has only a few counts. Since a much larger clone is just one base distant, this may be a read error. V usage is TRBV7-8 and J usage is TRBJ1-2; TRBD1 matches 8 bases. The V gene's germline CDR1 is SGHVS and CDR2 FQNEAQ. CDR3 size: 14 residues. In DNA, the CDR3 is TGTGCCAGCAGCTTAGGACAGGGGAAGCATGGCCACACCTTC. Its protein product is CASSLGQGKHGHTF. Combining the CDR3 with reference TRBV7-8 and TRBJ1-2 gives the whole variable domain GAGVSQSPRYKVAKRGQDVALRCDPISGHVSLFWYQQALGQGPEFLTYFQNEAQLDKSGLPSDRFFAERPEGSVSTLKIQRTQQEDSAVYLCASSLGQGKHGHTFGSGTRLTVV.

With respect to this clonotype: This could be a read error, since a much larger clone is one nucleotide away. The chain employs TRBV28 and TRBJ2-3; D may be TRBD2 (5 bases). V lost 3 bases, J lost 1 base, and 11 bases lay in between. Germline V gene lookup returns CDR1 MDHEN and CDR2 SYDVKM. CDR3 length: 15 amino acids. This CDR3 reads CASSFEGGGTDTQYF. The CDR3 nucleotides are TGTGCCAGCAGTTTCGAGGGTGGCGGCACAGATACGCAGTATTTT.

This clonotype was seen many times. CDR3 nucleotide sequence: TGTGCCAGCAGCTTATACTCTCTAGATACGCAGTATTTT. Residues: CASSLYSLDTQYF. The chain is built from TRBV7-6 and TRBJ2-3; D gene ambiguous. This CDR3 has 13 amino acids. Germline loops: CDR1 SGHVS, CDR2 FNYEAQ. V was shortened by 2 bases and J by 5 bases, with 8 bases between the two germline ends.

In its sample, this clonotype was seen many times. V is TRBV6-2 or TRBV6-3 and J is TRBJ2-5; TRBD1 aligns across 7 bases. The V gene's germline CDR1 is MNHEY and CDR2 SVGEGT. J gave up 3 bases and V 6 bases, and 10 bases lay outside the gene matches. This CDR3 spans 15 amino acids. CDR3 loop: CASSTSGQLKETQYF. DNA of the CDR3: TGTGCCAGCAGCACCTCGGGACAGCTTAAAGAGACCCAGTACTTC.

The chain carries TRBV7-9 and TRBJ2-1; D gene uncertain. The CDR3 spans 15 residues. Trimming took 5 bases from V and 2 from J, leaving 13 bases between them. The V gene's germline CDR1 is SEHNR and CDR2 FQNEAQ (reference sequence). CDR3 sequence (DNA): TGTGCCAGCAGCCCCCTGGAGTCCCCCTACAATGAGCAGTTCTTC. Translation: CASSPLESPYNEQFF. Complete variable domain (other parts from reference TRBV7-9 and TRBJ2-1): DTGVSQNPRHKITKRGQNVTFRCDPISEHNRLYWYRQTLGQGPEFLTYFQNEAQLEKSRLLSDRFSAERPKGSFSTLEIQRTEQGDSAMYLCASSPLESPYNEQFFGPGTRLTVL.

The table lists this clonotype with a few counts. The rearrangement joins TRBV29-1 to TRBJ1-5; 8 positions agree with TRBD1. The CDR3 is 12 amino acids. From germline, CDR1 is SQVTM and CDR2 ANQGSEA. The V segment lost 6 bases and the J segment 8 bases; nucleotides outside the gene matches: 6. In DNA form, the CDR3 reads TGCAGCGTCGGCGACAGGGGAGAGCCCCAGCATTTT. Encoded protein: CSVGDRGEPQHF.

Details on this clonotype: A read error is possible here, since a much larger clone lies one base away. This is likely a read error, given that the CDR3 carries no conserved phenylalanine or tryptophan at its end. The chain has TRBV20-1 and TRBJ1-5; 7 bases match TRBD1. Germline CDR1 and CDR2: DFQATT and SNEGSKA (reference sequence). The CDR3 runs to 14 residues. V trimming: 0 bases; J trimming: 5 bases; junction bases outside the gene matches: 4. CDR3 sequence (DNA): TGCAGTGCTAGAGATGACAGGGAAGATCAGCCCCAGCATCTT. This gives the protein CSARDDREDQPQHL.

This clonotype has a count of ten or more. The chain carries TRBV12-3 or TRBV12-4 and TRBJ2-3; D gene ambiguous. The CDR3 is 15 amino acids. Trimming pared 2 bases from V and 1 base from J, leaving 10 bases between. CDR3 sequence reads: CASSLLQTRTDTQYF. The CDR3 region has the DNA TGTGCCAGCAGTTTATTACAGACCCGCACAGATACGCAGTATTTT.

As to this clonotype: No conserved phenylalanine or tryptophan is present at the end of the CDR3, so a read error is the likely explanation. This rearrangement joins TRBV2 to TRBJ2-1; D is ambiguous. Germline V CDR1 and CDR2: SNHLY, FYNNEI. V dropped 4 bases and J dropped 7 bases, with 17 bases sitting between them. The CDR3 loop spans 15 amino acids. CDR3 loop: CASSVLQASRNEQFC. CDR3 DNA: TGTGCCAGCAGTGTTTTACAAGCGTCAAGGAATGAGCAGTTCTGC.

This clonotype occurred many times. V is TRBV7-2 and J is TRBJ2-7, with 10 bases that match TRBD2. Germline CDR1 is SGHTA and CDR2 is FQGNSA. This CDR3 is 15 amino acids long. The ends lost 4 bases at V and 1 base at J; junction bases unmatched: 4. The CDR3 DNA reads TGTGCCAGCAGCTCCCGAGCGGGAGGGTCCTACGAGCAGTACTTC. Translation: CASSSRAGGSYEQYF.

This clonotype was seen at least ten times. The rearrangement joins TRBV3-1 to TRBJ1-5; perhaps TRBD1 as D (5 bases). This CDR3 has 13 residues. V lost 5 bases to trimming and J lost 7 bases, with 12 bases between them. Per the germline V gene, CDR1 is LGHDT and CDR2 is YNNKEL (reference sequence). As DNA, the CDR3 is TGTGCCAGCAGCGAGATTCCAGGGCAGCCCCAGCATTTT. It specifies CASSEIPGQPQHF.